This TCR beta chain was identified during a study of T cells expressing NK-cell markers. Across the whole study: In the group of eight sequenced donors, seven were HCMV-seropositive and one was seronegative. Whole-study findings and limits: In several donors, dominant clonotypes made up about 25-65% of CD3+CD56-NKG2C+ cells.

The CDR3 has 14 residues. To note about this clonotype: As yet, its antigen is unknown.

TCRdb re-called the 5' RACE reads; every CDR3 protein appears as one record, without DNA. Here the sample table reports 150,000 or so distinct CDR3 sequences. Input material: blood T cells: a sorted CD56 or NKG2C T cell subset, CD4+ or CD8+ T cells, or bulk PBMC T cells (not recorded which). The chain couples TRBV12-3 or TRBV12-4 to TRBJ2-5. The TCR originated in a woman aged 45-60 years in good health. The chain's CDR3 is CASSSEMYQETQYF.